These 13 T cell receptor beta chains originate from one sample sequenced in a study of T-cell memory formation after mild COVID-19. TCRdb re-analysed the 5' RACE reads in MiXCR, keeping a single row per CDR3 protein. The top ten clones hold under 25% of a sample with 250,000 to 350,000 distinct CDR3 sequences, roughly 21% of them seen once. The sequenced material came from PBMCs or a T cell subset sorted from them (not recorded which). These receptors originate from a man aged 18 to 35 who had mild COVID-19 (a few samples of this study predate the infection). Cell type and time point are not known.

A few counts support this clonotype. CDR3 sequence reads: CSARRGGGYTF. The DNA of the CDR3 is TGCAGTGCCCGGAGGGGAGGAGGCTACACCTTC. The V and J genes are TRBV20-1 and TRBJ1-2; perhaps TRBD1 as D (5 bases). With 6 bases removed from V and 8 bases from J, the gap between germline ends came to 13 bases. Germline CDR1 reads DFQATT; CDR2 reads SNEGSKA (reference sequence). The CDR3 runs 11 residues.

This chain joins TRBV7-2 and TRBJ1-3; no clear D. Trimming removed 1 base at V and 1 base at J, with 17 bases between. This CDR3 has 18 residues. The V gene's germline CDR1 is SGHTA and CDR2 FQGNSA. The DNA for the CDR3 is TGTGCCAGCAGCTTAGGGTCATGGAGAGGATGGTCTGGAAACACCATATATTTT. Residues: CASSLGSWRGWSGNTIYF.

The rearrangement uses TRBV14 and TRBJ1-1; no firm D call. The CDR3 loop spans 13 amino acids. Germline V gene data show CDR1 as SGHDN and CDR2 as FVKESK. V lost 0 bases to trimming and J lost 3 bases, with 5 bases between them. The CDR3 bases are TGTGCCAGCAGCCAAGAGCTGTACACTGAAGCTTTCTTT. This translates into CASSQELYTEAFF.

The rearrangement uses TRBV4-1 and TRBJ2-5; D unresolved. Germline V gene data show CDR1 as MGHRA and CDR2 as YSYEKL. The germline V and J ends were trimmed by 0 bases and 5 bases, with 10 bases remaining between them. The CDR3 has 14 residues. CDR3 coding DNA: TGCGCCAGCAGCCAAGATCCCGGGTTTGAGACCCAGTACTTC. Translated, it gives CASSQDPGFETQYF.

This clonotype was seen more than once but under ten times. One end of the junction is discordant with germline, which a read error may explain. This chain connects TRBV12-3 or TRBV12-4 to TRBJ2-1; D is perhaps TRBD2 (6 bases). This CDR3 has 13 amino acids. The CDR3 DNA follows: TGTGCCAGCGGCTCACTGTTGGGGGGTGGGGCGTCCTTC. It specifies CASGSLLGGGASF.

CDR3 sequence reads: CASSRAGGLETQYF. The CDR3 nucleotides are TGTGCCAGCAGCCGAGCGGGGGGGCTTGAGACCCAGTACTTC. V usage is TRBV7-2 and J usage is TRBJ2-5; 10 positions match TRBD2. Germline lookup yields CDR1 SGHTA and CDR2 FQGNSA. The CDR3 loop spans 14 amino acids. The ends lost 5 bases at V and 5 bases at J; junction bases unmatched: 5.

The V call is TRBV19, the J call TRBJ1-1; 7 bases are a match to TRBD1. The ends lost 7 bases at V and 3 bases at J; junction bases unmatched: 8. CDR3 length: 14 amino acids. From germline, CDR1 is LNHDA and CDR2 SQIVND (reference sequence). The DNA for the CDR3 is TGTGCCAGTAATCAGGGGACAGAAGACACTGAAGCTTTCTTT. Residues: CASNQGTEDTEAFF.

In its sample, this clonotype was seen a few times. The chain uses TRBV9 and TRBJ2-5; unclear D gene. The CDR3 covers 13 residues. V gave up 1 base and J gave up 5 bases, with 9 bases separating them. Per germline, CDR1 SGDLS and CDR2 YYNGEE. This CDR3 reads CASSVSPGETQYF. CDR3 nucleotides: TGTGCCAGCAGCGTAAGCCCCGGGGAGACCCAGTACTTC.

The chain couples TRBV9 to TRBJ2-7; TRBD1 matches 8 bases. The CDR3 loop spans 13 amino acids. Looked up from germline, CDR1 is SGDLS and CDR2 is YYNGEE. J lost 5 bases, V lost 1 base, and 2 bases had no gene match. The chain's CDR3 is CASSVSQGDEQYF. CDR3 DNA sequence: TGTGCCAGCAGCGTATCACAGGGGGACGAGCAGTACTTC.

This clonotype was recorded a few times. The chain couples TRBV19 to TRBJ2-7; D ambiguous. The CDR3 covers 14 residues. Trimming removed 3 bases at V and 3 bases at J, with 12 bases between. The germline V gene encodes CDR1 LNHDA and CDR2 SQIVND (reference sequence). This chain's CDR3 is CASSIGLIVYEQYF. In nucleotides, the CDR3 is TGTGCCAGTAGTATTGGTCTAATCGTCTACGAGCAGTACTTC.

The V call is TRBV5-4, the J call TRBJ2-4; D remains ambiguous. Trimming took 0 bases from V and 7 from J, leaving 5 bases between them. The CDR3 contains 12 residues. Per germline, CDR1 SGHNT and CDR2 YYREEE (reference sequence). The CDR3 spells CASSLDLNIQYF. In DNA form, the CDR3 reads TGTGCCAGCAGCTTGGATCTCAACATTCAGTACTTC.

The gene calls are TRBV3-1 and TRBJ1-5; D is uncertain. CDR1 is LGHDT and CDR2 is YNNKEL in the germline V gene (reference sequence). The CDR3 consists of 14 residues. The ends were cut back, 0 bases at V and 4 bases at J, with 7 bases in the middle. This CDR3 reads CASSQDVRNQPQHF. In DNA, the CDR3 is TGTGCCAGCAGCCAAGACGTAAGAAATCAGCCCCAGCATTTT. Full variable domain (missing parts from reference TRBV3-1 and TRBJ1-5): DTAVSQTPKYLVTQMGNDKSIKCEQNLGHDTMYWYKQDSKKFLKIMFSYNNKELIINETVPNRFSPKSPDKAHLNLHINSLELGDSAVYFCASSQDVRNQPQHFGDGTRLSIL.

This clonotype was counted at least ten times. The genes are TRBV4-3 and TRBJ2-5; a weak D match, TRBD1 (6 bases). Germline CDR1 and CDR2: LGHNA and YSLEER. With 5 bases removed from V and 0 bases from J, the gap between germline ends came to 13 bases. The CDR3 loop spans 15 amino acids. The CDR3 region is CASSFGQTYQETQYF. The CDR3 DNA follows: TGCGCCAGCAGCTTCGGACAGACGTACCAAGAGACCCAGTACTTC.